The sequence of this TCR beta chain was determined in a study of tissue T cells after allogeneic stem cell transplantation. Study results and caveats: Anatomically similar tissues had similar TCR repertoires within each patient. Across patients, clones rarely overlapped, yet motif clusters were shared tissue-specifically. Only a limited share of tissue TCRs appeared in blood or spleen.

Trimming stripped 6 bases from V and 7 bases from J, with 10 bases between. This CDR3 comprises 11 residues. Germline lookup yields CDR1 KGHPV and CDR2 FQNQEV (reference sequence). Indicated time point: mouse harvest day 14 after allogeneic transplant. The graft held 10^6 splenic CD5+ T cells and 10^7 T-cell-depleted bone marrow cells. This mouse GVHD model was MHC-mismatched B6 to BALB/c, profiled day 7 or 14. With respect to this clone: The target antigen is unknown. The gene symbols are mouse symbols. The CDR3 end is not reached by the read, which stops 1 residue before it; the germline J gene fills it in.

The assay was immunoSEQ multiplex PCR, and TCRdb's table has in-frame clones only and misses some. The table lists around 2,900 clones, roughly 43% of them singletons. The rearrangement links TRBV26 to TRBJ2-7; D ambiguous. The receptor's source is a female BALB/c mouse given C57BL/6 T cells with graft-versus-host disease after an allogeneic hematopoietic cell transplant. The sample taken for sequencing was gut tissue. CDR3 in amino acids: CASRGKGEQYF. The CDR3 DNA, read in part, is TGTGCCAGCAGGGGGAAAGGGGAACAGTAC.